Presented here are 11 T cell receptor beta chains from one specimen sequenced in a study of regulatory T cells. Findings of the study overall: In CD3G-deficient patients, conventional CD4+ T cells were enriched for hydrophobic CDR3 residues at positions 6 and 7.

For these receptors, no antigen is known. Amplification used 52 TRBV primers and 13 TRBJ primers. Sequencing used immunoSEQ multiplex PCR; TCRdb keeps in-frame clones, though not all of them. There are about 17,000 clones in the sample; 65% to 90% occur only once, and about 8% lies in the top ten. The sequenced material came from conventional CD4+ T cells sorted from blood. The receptor source for this set is a person younger than 45 with CD3G deficiency.

The chain is built from TRBV28 and TRBJ1-5; D might be TRBD1 (6 bases). V lost 7 bases and J lost 2, with 9 bases in between. The CDR3 spans 13 residues. Germline CDR1 reads MDHEN; CDR2 reads SYDVKM. Written as DNA, the CDR3 is TGTGCCAGCAACAGGGCAGGCAATCAGCCCCAGCATTTT. The encoded protein is CASNRAGNQPQHF. Using reference TRBV28 and TRBJ1-5 for the parts outside the CDR3, the full variable domain is DVKVTQSSRYLVKRTGEKVFLECVQDMDHENMFWYRQDPGLGLRLIYFSYDVKMKEKGDIPEGYSVSREKKERFSLILESASTNQTSMYLCASNRAGNQPQHFGDGTRLSIL.

The rearrangement uses TRBV6-1 and TRBJ2-7; D is possibly TRBD1 (6 bases). Germline CDR1 is MNHNS and CDR2 is SASEGT. The CDR3 extends over 15 amino acids. With 5 bases removed from V and 0 bases from J, the gap between germline ends came to 14 bases. CDR3 sequence reads: CASSTQGKGSYEQYF. CDR3 in DNA: TGTGCCAGCAGTACACAGGGTAAGGGCTCCTACGAGCAGTACTTC.

The J gene is TRBJ1-5, the V gene TRBV19; possible D gene TRBD1, 5 bases. Trimming stripped 7 bases from V and 2 bases from J, with 18 bases between. CDR3 length equals 16 residues. The V gene's germline CDR1 is LNHDA and CDR2 SQIVND (reference sequence). The CDR3 spells CASTTIGGPGNQPQHF. The CDR3 DNA sequence: TGTGCCAGTACAACAATCGGGGGACCGGGCAATCAGCCCCAGCATTTT.

The rearrangement uses TRBV7-2 and TRBJ2-4; D unresolved. The CDR3 extends over 15 amino acids. V was pared by 0 bases and J by 1 base, with 7 bases between. In germline, CDR1 is SGHTA, CDR2 FQGNSA. CDR3 bases: TGTGCCAGCAGCTTAGCAGAGTCGGCCAAAAACATTCAGTACTTC. It specifies CASSLAESAKNIQYF.

V usage is TRBV5-1 and J usage is TRBJ2-2; tentatively, D is TRBD2 (6 bases). V was shortened by 0 bases and J by 6 bases, with 15 bases between the two germline ends. The germline gives CDR1 SGHRS, CDR2 YFSETQ. The CDR3 length is 16 residues. The CDR3 spells CASSLGDRGKAGELFF. The DNA of the CDR3 is TGCGCCAGCAGCTTGGGGGATCGGGGGAAGGCCGGGGAGCTGTTTTTT.

This clone was counted a few times. The gene calls are TRBV19 and TRBJ2-2; 7 bases line up with TRBD1. The germline V gene encodes CDR1 LNHDA and CDR2 SQIVND (reference sequence). This CDR3 spans 14 amino acids. V was clipped by 7 bases and J by 3 bases; unmatched bases: 5. CDR3 loop: CASMKGADTGELFF. DNA of the CDR3: TGTGCCAGTATGAAGGGGGCCGACACCGGGGAGCTGTTTTTT.

The chain couples TRBV5-1 to TRBJ2-7; 10 nucleotides agree with TRBD1. V was clipped by 4 bases and J by 3 bases; unmatched bases: 10. The CDR3 is made up of 16 amino acids. The germline V gene has CDR1 SGHRS and CDR2 YFSETQ. This CDR3 reads CASSPRTGGGGYEQYF. CDR3 DNA: TGCGCCAGCAGCCCGAGGACAGGGGGAGGCGGCTACGAGCAGTACTTC.

The rearrangement uses TRBV5-1 and TRBJ2-1; 12 bases are shared with TRBD2. J lost 2 bases, V lost 4 bases, and 16 bases had no gene match. The CDR3 runs to 20 residues. Germline V gene data show CDR1 as SGHRS and CDR2 as YFSETQ. The CDR3 DNA reads as TGCGCCAGCAGCAGCGGTACTATGACTAGCGGGAGAGCAACCTACAATGAGCAGTTCTTC. It encodes CASSSGTMTSGRATYNEQFF.

The chain has TRBV11-2 and TRBJ1-1, with D tentatively TRBD1 (5 bases). V was cut by 1 base and J by 4 bases, with 13 bases left in between. This CDR3 comprises 15 residues. CDR1 and CDR2 (germline): SGHAT, FQNNGV. The CDR3 here is CASSLGQGRPTEAFF. CDR3 DNA sequence: TGTGCCAGCAGCTTAGGGCAGGGCAGGCCCACTGAAGCTTTCTTT.

This rearrangement joins TRBV5-1 to TRBJ1-5; possible D gene TRBD1, 5 bases. Germline loops: CDR1 SGHRS, CDR2 YFSETQ. This CDR3 contains 15 residues. The V end was cut by 0 bases, the J end by 2 bases, with 9 bases between. Here the CDR3 DNA reads TGCGCCAGCAGCTTGGGGCCCAGGGGCAATCAGCCCCAGCATTTT. Protein product: CASSLGPRGNQPQHF.

V gene TRBV18 combines with J gene TRBJ2-6; TRBD1 aligns across 7 bases. CDR1 KGHSH and CDR2 LQKENI come from the germline V gene. CDR3 size: 17 residues. V dropped 3 bases and J dropped 2; count of bases not matched to a gene: 7. The CDR3 loop is CASSPFAQGAGANVLTF. CDR3 sequence (DNA): TGTGCCAGCTCACCCTTTGCCCAGGGGGCTGGGGCCAACGTCCTGACTTTC. Combining the CDR3 with reference TRBV18 and TRBJ2-6 gives the whole variable domain NAGVMQNPRHLVRRRGQEARLRCSPMKGHSHVYWYRQLPEEGLKFMVYLQKENIIDESGMPKERFSAEFPKEGPSILRIQQVVRGDSAAYFCASSPFAQGAGANVLTFGAGSRLTVL.